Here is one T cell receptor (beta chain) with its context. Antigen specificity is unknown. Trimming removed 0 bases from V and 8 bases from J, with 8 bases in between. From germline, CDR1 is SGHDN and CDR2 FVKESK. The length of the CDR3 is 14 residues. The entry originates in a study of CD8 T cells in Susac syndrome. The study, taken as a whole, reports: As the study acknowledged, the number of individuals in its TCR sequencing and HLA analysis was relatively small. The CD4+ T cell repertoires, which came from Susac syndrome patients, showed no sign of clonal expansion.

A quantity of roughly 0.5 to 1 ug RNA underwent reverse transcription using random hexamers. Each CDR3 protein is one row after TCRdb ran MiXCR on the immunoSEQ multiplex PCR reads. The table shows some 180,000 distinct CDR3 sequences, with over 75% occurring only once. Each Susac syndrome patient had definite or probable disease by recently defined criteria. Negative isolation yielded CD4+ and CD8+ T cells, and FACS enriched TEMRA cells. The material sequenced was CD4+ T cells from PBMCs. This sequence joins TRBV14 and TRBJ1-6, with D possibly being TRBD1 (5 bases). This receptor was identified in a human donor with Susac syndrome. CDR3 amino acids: CASSQDGGYSPLHF. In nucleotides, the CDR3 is TGTGCCAGCAGCCAAGACGGGGGGTATTCACCCCTCCACTTT. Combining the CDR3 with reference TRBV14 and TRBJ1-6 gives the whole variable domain EAGVTQFPSHSVIEKGQTVTLRCDPISGHDNLYWYRRVMGKEIKFLLHFVKESKQDESGMPNNRFLAERTGGTYSTLKVQPAELEDSGVYFCASSQDGGYSPLHFGNGTRLTVT.